Following are 26 T cell receptor beta chains from one sample sequenced in a study of T cell repertoires in aging, cancer and after chemotherapy. Multiplex touch-down PCR with TRB-A/B primers amplified rearranged V-D-J TRB sequences. TCRdb fed the multiplex PCR reads into MiXCR, producing one record per CDR3 protein. Counted here are more than 6,500 distinct CDR3 sequences, roughly 32% occurring once; the ten biggest clones make up about 3.5%. TCR beta rearrangements were amplified from peripheral blood genomic DNA. Sequencing was performed on blood. The source is a human donor in good health.

This chain connects TRBV6-6 to TRBJ1-5; the D gene is possibly TRBD1 (5 bases). Germline V CDR1 and CDR2: MNHNY, SVGAGI (reference sequence). V lost 4 bases and J 5 bases, leaving 18 bases between the germline ends. CDR3 length equals 16 residues. The CDR3 sequence: CASSLNRQAKDQPQHF. The CDR3, as DNA: TGTGCCAGCAGTTTGAACAGGCAGGCAAAGGATCAGCCCCAGCATTTT.

This clonotype was seen a handful of times. The V and J genes are TRBV6-2 or TRBV6-3 and TRBJ1-1; possible D gene TRBD1, 5 bases. The V gene's germline CDR1 is MNHEY and CDR2 SVGEGT. V lost 4 bases and J 4 bases, leaving 16 bases between the germline ends. This CDR3 spans 15 amino acids. Here the CDR3 DNA reads TGTGCCAGCAGTTTCCTCGTAGGGGTTGGCACTGAAGCTTTCTTT. It specifies CASSFLVGVGTEAFF.

The chain's CDR3 is CASSLAGGHGDTQYF. The CDR3 nucleotides are TGTGCCAGCAGTTTGGCGGGGGGCCATGGGGATACGCAGTATTTT. V and J are TRBV12-3 or TRBV12-4 and TRBJ2-3; 8 bases map to TRBD2. The CDR3 is 15 amino acids. Unmatched junction bases numbered 8, after V lost 3 bases and J lost 6 bases.

In its sample, this clonotype was seen a few times. One end of the junction varies from germline; a read error may be responsible. The chain uses TRBV10-3 and TRBJ1-3; no firm D call. Germline V CDR1 and CDR2: ENHRY, SYGVKD. CDR3 length: 14 residues. This CDR3 reads CASSYGSSGNTIYF. CDR3 nucleotide sequence: TGTGCCAGCAGTTATGGCAGCTCTGGAAACACCATATATTTT.

Only a few counts were recorded for this clonotype. V and J are TRBV13 and TRBJ1-2; D is uncertain. The CDR3 is 15 residues long. Deletions cut 5 bases from V and 4 bases from J, with 17 bases between. CDR1 is PRHDT, CDR2 FYEKMQ, per germline (reference sequence). The CDR3 DNA is TGTGCCAGCAGCCCCCACTCCCAACTGGTCTATGGCTACACCTTC. Translated, it gives CASSPHSQLVYGYTF.

The chain uses TRBV4-3 and TRBJ2-6; D not resolved. CDR1 LGHNA and CDR2 YSLEER come from the germline V gene. V lost 2 bases and J lost 0, with 8 bases in between. The CDR3 length is 16 residues. The CDR3 DNA reads as TGCGCCAGCAGCCAAATAGGAGACTCTGGGGCCAACGTCCTGACTTTC. Translating it yields CASSQIGDSGANVLTF.

This clonotype was detected only a few times. J is TRBJ1-6 and V is TRBV6-4, with TRBD1 matching 9 bases. Germline lookup yields CDR1 MRHNA and CDR2 SNTAGT. V lost 6 bases, J lost 2 bases, and 8 bases stayed unmatched. The CDR3 extends over 17 amino acids. The DNA of the CDR3 is TGTGCCAGCAGCCTAGGGGACAGGGCAACCTATAATTCACCCCTCCACTTT. This encodes CASSLGDRATYNSPLHF.

The chain recombines TRBV6-2 or TRBV6-3 with TRBJ1-2; no clear D gene. The CDR3 extends over 12 amino acids. V lost 3 bases to trimming and J lost 8 bases, with 10 bases between them. In germline, CDR1 is MNHEY, CDR2 SVGEGT. CDR3 region: CASSYQVGGYTF. The CDR3 nucleotides read TGTGCCAGCAGTTATCAAGTCGGAGGCTACACCTTC.

The CDR3 loop is CASSIAGGGYTGELFF. CDR3 in DNA: TGTGCCAGTAGTATAGCCGGCGGGGGTTACACCGGGGAGCTGTTTTTT. The V call is TRBV19, the J call TRBJ2-2, with 7 bases identical to TRBD2. There are 16 residues in the CDR3. CDR1 and CDR2 from the germline V gene are LNHDA and SQIVND (reference sequence). Trimming took 1 base from V and 3 from J; bases not matched to a gene: 5.

The V call is TRBV24-1, the J call TRBJ2-1; tentatively, D is TRBD2 (6 bases). The CDR3 runs 15 residues. Germline lookup yields CDR1 KGHDR and CDR2 SFDVKD. The V gene lost 6 bases and the J gene lost 5 bases, with 16 bases spanning the gap. The CDR3 region has the DNA TGTGCCACCAGTAGAGGACAAGGGAGGAACAATGAGCAGTTCTTC. It encodes CATSRGQGRNNEQFF.

The chain uses TRBV6-1 and TRBJ2-3, with 9 bases fitting TRBD2. The CDR3 loop spans 13 amino acids. The J segment lost 7 bases and the V segment lost 11 bases, leaving 10 bases of the junction unmatched. Per germline, CDR1 MNHNS and CDR2 SASEGT. The DNA for the CDR3 is TGTGCCGGGGCTAGCGGGGAGGCAAATACGCAGTATTTT. Translated, it gives CAGASGEANTQYF.

This clonotype came up a few times. CDR3 nucleotides: TGTGCCAGCAGTTCCACTCTCGGGACTGTAAGAGATTATGGCTACACCTTC. Translation gives CASSSTLGTVRDYGYTF. The gene calls are TRBV6-5 and TRBJ1-2; D might be TRBD1 (5 bases). Germline values: CDR1 MNHEY, CDR2 SVGAGI. The CDR3 is 17 residues long. Trimming cost V 4 bases and J 5 bases, with 23 bases left between them.

This clonotype counts as medium-sized. The chain has TRBV29-1 and TRBJ1-5; D gene ambiguous. The germline CDR1 and CDR2 sequences are SQVTM and ANQGSEA. The CDR3 is 14 residues long. Trimming cost V 5 bases and J 0 bases, with 11 bases left between them. The CDR3 DNA follows: TGCAGCGTTCGCTTTGGAAATAGCAATCAGCCCCAGCATTTT. Translating gives CSVRFGNSNQPQHF.

V gene TRBV6-1 combines with J gene TRBJ2-3; 9 bases map to TRBD1. The V gene end was trimmed by 7 bases and the J gene end by 3 bases; junction bases not matched to a gene: 11. Germline V gives CDR1 MNHNS, CDR2 SASEGT. This CDR3 has 16 amino acids. In DNA, the CDR3 is TGTGCCAGCACCGGGGTAGGGACAGGGATAACAGATACGCAGTATTTT. The encoded protein is CASTGVGTGITDTQYF.

This clonotype was seen a handful of times. The chain has TRBV6-4 and TRBJ1-5; D may be TRBD1 (5 bases). The CDR3 has 15 residues. Germline CDR1 MRHNA, CDR2 SNTAGT. The V end was cut by 5 bases, the J end by 4 bases, with 15 bases between. DNA for the CDR3: TGTGCCAGCAGTCCCCGGGGGGAAGGGAATCAGCCCCAGCATTTT. This gives the protein CASSPRGEGNQPQHF.

The J gene is TRBJ1-5, the V gene TRBV11-1; 7 bases line up with TRBD1. CDR1 SGHAT and CDR2 FQDESV come from the germline V gene (reference sequence). The CDR3 loop spans 15 amino acids. V lost 1 base to trimming and J lost 7 bases; unmatched junction nucleotides: 7. The CDR3 DNA is TGTGCCAGCAGCTTAGGGCGACAGGGAGACCAGCCCCAGCATTTT. This encodes CASSLGRQGDQPQHF.

The V and J genes are TRBV13 and TRBJ2-3; either TRBD1 or TRBD2 may supply D (6 bases each). Trimming took off 8 bases at V and 4 bases at J, with 19 bases between the two ends. Germline V gives CDR1 PRHDT, CDR2 FYEKMQ (reference sequence). This CDR3 region has 15 residues. The CDR3 DNA reads as TGTGCCAGCCGGAGAGGGGGGAGAGGAGCAGATACGCAGTATTTT. Translating it yields CASRRGGRGADTQYF.

The chain couples TRBV7-2 to TRBJ2-7; no reliable D call. The CDR3 totals 13 residues. Germline CDR1 and CDR2: SGHTA and FQGNSA. The V and J ends lost 0 bases and 6 bases respectively, with 9 bases between them. CDR3 DNA sequence: TGTGCCAGCAGCTTAGCCCCGGTCGCCGAGCAGTACTTC. This translates into CASSLAPVAEQYF.

This rearrangement joins TRBV6-5 to TRBJ2-5; D is undetermined. Germline CDR1 reads MNHEY; CDR2 reads SVGAGI. V was trimmed by 4 bases and J by 2 bases, leaving 17 bases between them. The CDR3 is 16 amino acids. The CDR3 DNA is TGTGCCAGCAGTTCCCGTCCAAATGGGGAACAAGAGACCCAGTACTTC. The encoded protein is CASSSRPNGEQETQYF.

This chain joins TRBV12-3 or TRBV12-4 and TRBJ2-5; D not certain. Between the trimmed V and J ends, which lost 5 bases and 1 base, there was a span of 11 bases. The CDR3 runs 14 residues. Here the CDR3 DNA reads TGTGCCAGCAGTCGGACGGCCTCCCAAGAGACCCAGTACTTC. This encodes CASSRTASQETQYF.

This clonotype was detected only a few times. The chain employs TRBV6-5 and TRBJ2-3; TRBD1 might be the D (6 bases). The CDR3 has 15 residues. Germline V gene sequence: CDR1 MNHEY, CDR2 SVGAGI. Trimming took off 0 bases at V and 0 bases at J, with 7 bases between the two ends. Here the CDR3 DNA reads TGTGCCAGCAGTTACTCGGGGGCTAGCACAGATACGCAGTATTTT. Translated: CASSYSGASTDTQYF.

Only a few counts were recorded for this clonotype. The rearrangement uses TRBV14 and TRBJ2-1; D might be TRBD1 (6 bases). Trimming pared 1 base from V and 6 bases from J, leaving 25 bases between. Germline CDR1 is SGHDN and CDR2 is FVKESK. The CDR3 contains 19 residues. The DNA for the CDR3 is TGTGCCAGCAGCCAAGCTGGACAGTCCTATCAAAGGGTTTTCAATGAGCAGTTCTTC. Its translation is CASSQAGQSYQRVFNEQFF. Based on the CDR3 plus reference TRBV14 and TRBJ2-1, the full variable domain is EAGVTQFPSHSVIEKGQTVTLRCDPISGHDNLYWYRRVMGKEIKFLLHFVKESKQDESGMPNNRFLAERTGGTYSTLKVQPAELEDSGVYFCASSQAGQSYQRVFNEQFFGPGTRLTVL.

This clonotype was detected once. V gene TRBV27 combines with J gene TRBJ1-5; D is undetermined. Germline assignment: CDR1 MNHEY and CDR2 SMNVEV (reference sequence). V was cut by 7 bases and J by 0 bases, with 7 bases left in between. The CDR3 is 13 amino acids. The DNA for the CDR3 is TGTGCCAGCACCTGGTATAGCAATCAGCCCCAGCATTTT. Its protein is CASTWYSNQPQHF.

The chain recombines TRBV6-6 with TRBJ2-5; 8 positions match TRBD2. This CDR3 has 17 residues. Per germline, CDR1 MNHNY and CDR2 SVGAGI (reference sequence). The J segment lost 2 bases and the V segment lost 2 bases, leaving 10 bases of the junction unmatched. The CDR3 region has the DNA TGTGCCAGCAGTTACGGACGTCGGGGGGGGCTTCAAGAGACCCAGTACTTC. Residues: CASSYGRRGGLQETQYF.

This clonotype was seen only a few times. V and J are TRBV18 and TRBJ2-7, with a weak D call TRBD1 (5 bases). The CDR3 is 15 residues long. V lost 2 bases to trimming and J lost 1 base, with 12 bases between them. Per germline, CDR1 KGHSH and CDR2 LQKENI. CDR3 loop: CASSPGRTLSYEQYF. The CDR3, as DNA: TGTGCCAGCTCACCAGGTCGGACACTTTCCTACGAGCAGTACTTC.

The chain joins TRBV6-4 to TRBJ2-1; D may correspond to TRBD1 or TRBD2 (5 bases each). Per germline, CDR1 MRHNA and CDR2 SNTAGT. The CDR3 is made up of 12 amino acids. Trimming took off 6 bases at V and 8 bases at J, with 11 bases between the two ends. Here the CDR3 DNA reads TGTGCCAGCAGCGAGGGGACGGATGAGCAGTTCTTC. Amino acid sequence: CASSEGTDEQFF.